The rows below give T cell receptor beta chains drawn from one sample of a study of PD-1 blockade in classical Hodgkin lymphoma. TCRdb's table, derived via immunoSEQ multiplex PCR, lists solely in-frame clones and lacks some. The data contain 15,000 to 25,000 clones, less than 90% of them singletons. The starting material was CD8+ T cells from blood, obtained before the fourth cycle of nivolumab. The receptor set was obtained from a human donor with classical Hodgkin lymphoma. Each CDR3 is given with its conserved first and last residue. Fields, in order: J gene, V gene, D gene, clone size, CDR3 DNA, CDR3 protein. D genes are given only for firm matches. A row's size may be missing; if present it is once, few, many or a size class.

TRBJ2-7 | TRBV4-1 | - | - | TGCGCCAGCAGCCAAGGTCCAGGGAACTACGAGCAGTACTTC | CASSQGPGNYEQYF
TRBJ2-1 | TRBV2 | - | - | TGTGCCAGCAGCCCCGGCAGGGACAATGAGCAGTTCTTC | CASSPGRDNEQFF
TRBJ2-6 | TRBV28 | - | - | TGTGCCAGCAGTTTTACTTTCTCTGGGGCCAACGTCCTGACTTTC | CASSFTFSGANVLTF
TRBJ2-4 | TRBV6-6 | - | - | TGTGCCAGCAGTCGTCCCAAAAACATTCAGTACTTC | CASSRPKNIQYF
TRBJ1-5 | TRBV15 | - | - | TGTGCCACCAGCAGAGTAGGGCGGTGGGGGGTGGATCAGCCCCAGCATTTT | CATSRVGRWGVDQPQHF
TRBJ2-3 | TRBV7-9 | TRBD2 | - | TGTGCCAGCAGCTCTACCAAGCGGGGGACTCACGGAGATACGCAGTATTTT | CASSSTKRGTHGDTQYF
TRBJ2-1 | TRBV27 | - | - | TGTGCCAGCAGCCTAGGCAATGAGCAGTTCTTC | CASSLGNEQFF
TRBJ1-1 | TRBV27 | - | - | TGTGCCAGCGGACCCGGGGGGAACACTGAAGCTTTCTTT | CASGPGGNTEAFF
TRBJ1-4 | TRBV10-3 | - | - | TGTGCCATCAGCCTAAATCCAGGGTCAGCTAATGAAAAACTGTTTTTT | CAISLNPGSANEKLFF
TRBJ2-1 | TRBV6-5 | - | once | TGTGCCAGCAGCCCCAGCGGACTCTCCTACAATGAGCAGTTCTTC | CASSPSGLSYNEQFF
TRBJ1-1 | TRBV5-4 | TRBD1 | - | TGTGCCAGCAGCTTGGAAGGGACAGGGGTCATGAACACTGAAGCTTTCTTT | CASSLEGTGVMNTEAFF
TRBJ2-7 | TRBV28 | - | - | TGTGCCAGCAGTTTGGTAGGGGCAGTCTACGAGCAGTACTTC | CASSLVGAVYEQYF
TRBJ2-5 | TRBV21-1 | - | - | TGTGCCAGCAGCAAAGTCGCGGGGGGTCAAGAGACCCAGTACTTC | CASSKVAGGQETQYF
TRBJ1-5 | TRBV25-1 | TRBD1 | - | TGTGCCAGCAGTGAAATGACAGGGGGAAGCAATCAGCCCCAGCATTTT | CASSEMTGGSNQPQHF
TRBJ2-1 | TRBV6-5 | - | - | TGTGCCAGCAGCCTGGGCACCTCCTACAATGAGCAGTTCTTC | CASSLGTSYNEQFF
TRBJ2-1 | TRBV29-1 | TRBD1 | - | TGCAGCGCGAGACAGGGCGGTACCTCCTACAATGAGCAGTTCTTC | CSARQGGTSYNEQFF
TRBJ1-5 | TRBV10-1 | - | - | TGCGCCAGCAGTGAACAGCCGAATCAGCCCCAGCATTTT | CASSEQPNQPQHF
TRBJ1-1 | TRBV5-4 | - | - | TGTGCCAGCAGGATCCTTTCGGGCCTGAACACTGAAGCTTTCTTT | CASRILSGLNTEAFF
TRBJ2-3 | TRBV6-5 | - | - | TGTGCCAGCAGTACGAGCGGGCCGGCTACGCAGTATTTT | CASSTSGPATQYF
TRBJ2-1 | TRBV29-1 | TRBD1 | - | TGCAGCGTTGGCAGGGGGTCCTACAATGAGCAGTTCTTC | CSVGRGSYNEQFF
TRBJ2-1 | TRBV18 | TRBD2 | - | TGTGCCAGCTCACCACTCCCCGGGACTAGCGGGAGAAATGAGCAGTTCTTC | CASSPLPGTSGRNEQFF
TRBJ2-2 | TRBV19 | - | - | TGTGCCAGTAGTCCAATACCAGGGGTGGCCGGGGAGCTGTTTTTT | CASSPIPGVAGELFF
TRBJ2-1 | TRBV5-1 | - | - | TGCGCCAGCAGCTTAAGGGACGGTCAGTTCTTC | CASSLRDGQFF
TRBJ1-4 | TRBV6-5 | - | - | TGTGCCAGCAGTTACTGGCAGGGGAATGAAAAACTGTTTTTT | CASSYWQGNEKLFF
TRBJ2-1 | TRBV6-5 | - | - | TGTGCCAGCGTGCCCCGTGGGAGCAATGAGCAGTTCTTC | CASVPRGSNEQFF
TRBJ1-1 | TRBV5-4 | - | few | TGTGCCAGCAGCTTATGGGGGGCAAGCACTGAAGCTTTCTTT | CASSLWGASTEAFF
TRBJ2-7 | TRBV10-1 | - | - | TGCGCCAGCAGTGAACCAGGGCTATCCTACGAGCAGTACTTC | CASSEPGLSYEQYF
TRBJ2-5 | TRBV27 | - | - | TGTGCCAGCAGTTTATCTTCCCAAGAGACCCAGTACTTC | CASSLSSQETQYF
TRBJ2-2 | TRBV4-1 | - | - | TGCGCCGGCAGCCAAGGGGGCTGGAGGGGAGGGACCGGGGAGCTGTTTTTT | CAGSQGGWRGGTGELFF
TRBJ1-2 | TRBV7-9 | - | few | TGTGCCAGCAGTTCTGTTGGGGCAGGGGCACTGAGGGGCTACACCTTC | CASSSVGAGALRGYTF
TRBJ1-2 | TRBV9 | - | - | TGTGCCAGCAGTGCCAATCTGGGGTATGGCTACACCTTC | CASSANLGYGYTF
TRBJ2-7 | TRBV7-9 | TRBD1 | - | TGTGCCAGCAGCTCGGGGACAGGGAGATCCTACGAGCAGTACTTC | CASSSGTGRSYEQYF